The T cell receptor beta chain described here comes from a study of sequential checkpoint blockade in melanoma. Study information: Randomization was 1:1 between first-line nivolumab→ipilimumab and ipilimumab→nivolumab.

Sequencing was performed with immunoSEQ multiplex PCR; in TCRdb, only in-frame clones are kept and a portion is missing. The profile covers 15,000 to 20,000 clones, with 70% appearing a single time and more than 9.5% taken by the ten largest. Treatment noted: randomized to nivolumab then ipilimumab (arm A) or the reverse (arm B). None of the patients previously received DNA-damaging chemotherapy. PBMC sorting kept live CD3+CD8+ cells without CD19 or CD56. V dropped 4 bases and J dropped 4; count of bases not matched to a gene: 6. The CDR3 is made up of 16 amino acids. Germline CDR1 and CDR2: SGHNT and YYREEE (reference sequence).

This rearrangement joins TRBV5-4 to TRBJ2-7; 15 bases are shared with TRBD2. The specimen was CD8+ T cells sorted from blood (inferred from file names), collected from a patient given nivolumab and ipilimumab in sequence. The TCR comes from a human donor with melanoma. Here the CDR3 reads CASSTGLAGGGYEQYF. In nucleotides, the CDR3 is TGTGCCAGCAGCACGGGACTAGCGGGGGGCGGGTACGAGCAGTACTTC.